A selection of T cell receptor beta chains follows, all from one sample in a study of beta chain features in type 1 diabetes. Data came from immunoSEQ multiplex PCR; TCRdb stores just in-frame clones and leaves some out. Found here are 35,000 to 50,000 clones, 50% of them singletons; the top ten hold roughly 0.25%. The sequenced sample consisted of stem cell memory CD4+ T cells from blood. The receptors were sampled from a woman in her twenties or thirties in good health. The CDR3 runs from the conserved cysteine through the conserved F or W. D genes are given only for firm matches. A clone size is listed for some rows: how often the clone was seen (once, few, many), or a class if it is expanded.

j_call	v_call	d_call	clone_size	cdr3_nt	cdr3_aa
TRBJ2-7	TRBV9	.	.	TGTGCCAGCAGCGAGGGGGCCGGGGGATACTACGAGCAGTACTTC	CASSEGAGGYYEQYF
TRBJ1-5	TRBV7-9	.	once	TGTGCCAGCAGCTTAGCGGGCGGCAATCAGCCCCAGCATTTT	CASSLAGGNQPQHF
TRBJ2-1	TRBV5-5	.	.	TGTGCCAGCAGCTTGGTTGAGAGCTCCTACAATGAGCAGTTCTTC	CASSLVESSYNEQFF
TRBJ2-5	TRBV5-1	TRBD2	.	TGCGCCAGCAGCTTGATCGCGGGAGGGGGAGAGACCCAGTACTTC	CASSLIAGGGETQYF
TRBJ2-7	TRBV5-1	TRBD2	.	TGCGCCAGCAGCTTGGCTAGCGGGAGCTCCTACGAGCAGTACTTC	CASSLASGSSYEQYF
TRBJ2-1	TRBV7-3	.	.	TGTGCCAGCAGCTTAGGCGGGAAATACAATGAGCAGTTCTTC	CASSLGGKYNEQFF
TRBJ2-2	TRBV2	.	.	TGTGCCAGCAGTGAGACTTCCGCGAACACCGGGGAGCTGTTTTTT	CASSETSANTGELFF
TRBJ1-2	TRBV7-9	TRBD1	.	TGTGCCAGCAGCTCCGGGACAGTAACTAACTATGGCTACACCTTC	CASSSGTVTNYGYTF
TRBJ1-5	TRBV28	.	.	TGTGCCAGCAGTTTGAGTGGGCCTGGCAATCAGCCCCAGCATTTT	CASSLSGPGNQPQHF
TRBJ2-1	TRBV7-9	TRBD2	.	TGTGCCAGCAGACCGACTAGCGGGAAATCCTACAATGAGCAGTTCTTC	CASRPTSGKSYNEQFF
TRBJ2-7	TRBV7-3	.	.	TGTGCCAGCAGCTCCACGCAGGGCTACGAGCAGTACTTC	CASSSTQGYEQYF
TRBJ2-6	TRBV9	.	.	TGTGCCAGCAGCGTTAGTGTCTCTGGGGCCAACGTCCTGACTTTC	CASSVSVSGANVLTF
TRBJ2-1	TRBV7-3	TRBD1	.	TGTGCCAGCAGCTCAACAGGGGCCTCCTACAATGAGCAGTTCTTC	CASSSTGASYNEQFF
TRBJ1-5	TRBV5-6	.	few	TGTGCCAGCAGCTTTCCCGGTCAGCCCCAGCATTTT	CASSFPGQPQHF
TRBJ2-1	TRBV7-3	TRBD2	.	TGTGCCAGCAGCCGTAGACTAGCGGGAGGGTCCTACAATGAGCAGTTCTTC	CASSRRLAGGSYNEQFF
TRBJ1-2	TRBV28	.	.	TGTGCCAGCGCCCCCGGGGGTAACTATGGCTACACCTTC	CASAPGGNYGYTF
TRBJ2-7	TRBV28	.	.	TGTGCCACCCAACCTCCGCCCGGGGAGCAGTACTTC	CATQPPPGEQYF
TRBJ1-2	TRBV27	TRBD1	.	TGTGCCAGCAGCCGGGACAGAGCCCTCTATGGCTACACCTTC	CASSRDRALYGYTF
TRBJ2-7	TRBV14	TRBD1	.	TGTGCCAGCAGCCAAATTGGGACAGGGACCTACGAGCAGTACTTC	CASSQIGTGTYEQYF
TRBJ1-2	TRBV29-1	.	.	TGCAGCGTTGACACGGGAAACTATGGCTACACCTTC	CSVDTGNYGYTF
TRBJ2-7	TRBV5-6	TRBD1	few	TGTGCCAGCAGCTTGGAGTGGAAGACAGGGAGAGTCTACGAGCAGTACTTC	CASSLEWKTGRVYEQYF
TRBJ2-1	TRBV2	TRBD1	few	TGTGCCAGCAGGACTACAGGGGTCTATGAGCAGTTCTTC	CASRTTGVYEQFF
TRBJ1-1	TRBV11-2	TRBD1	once	TGTGCCAGCACCTTCCTACAGGGGACAAAAGCTTTCTTT	CASTFLQGTKAFF
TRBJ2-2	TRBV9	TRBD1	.	TGTGCCAGCAGCGCGCCTGGGACAGAGTTAACCGGGGAGCTGTTTTTT	CASSAPGTELTGELFF
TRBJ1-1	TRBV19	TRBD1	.	TGTGCCAGTAGTAGGGACAGGGTGAACACTGAAGCTTTCTTT	CASSRDRVNTEAFF
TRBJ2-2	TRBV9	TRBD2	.	TGTGCCAGCAGCGTAGCTCCTAGCGGGAACACCGGGGAGCTGTTTTTT	CASSVAPSGNTGELFF
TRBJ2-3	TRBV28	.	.	TGTGCCAGCAGTTTGGCCGCCAGCACAGATACGCAGTATTTT	CASSLAASTDTQYF
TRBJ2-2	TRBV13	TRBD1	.	TGTGCCAGCAGCCCGAGGACAGGGTCGGGCGGGGAGCTGTTTTTT	CASSPRTGSGGELFF
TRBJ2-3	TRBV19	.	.	TGTGCCAGTAGTATTGGACTTGCATCGGATACGCAGTATTTT	CASSIGLASDTQYF
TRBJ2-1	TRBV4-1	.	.	TGCGCCAGCAGCCAAGCTCAGGGGCCAGCCTACAATGAGCAGTTCTTC	CASSQAQGPAYNEQFF
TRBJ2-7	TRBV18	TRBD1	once	TGTGCCAGCTCACCCGGGACAGGGGGAGCCTACGAGCAGTACTTC	CASSPGTGGAYEQYF
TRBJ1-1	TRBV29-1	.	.	TGCAGCGTTGGGGACTGGGGCACTGAAGCTTTCTTT	CSVGDWGTEAFF
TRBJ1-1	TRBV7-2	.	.	TGTGCCAGCAGCTTAGTGCCGGGAGAGACTGAAGCTTTCTTT	CASSLVPGETEAFF
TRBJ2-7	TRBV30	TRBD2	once	TGTGCCTGGAGTGTTCGGGGGGGAAGCTCCTACGAGCAGTACTTC	CAWSVRGGSSYEQYF
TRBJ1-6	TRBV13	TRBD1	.	TGTGCCAGCAGTTTACAGGGGAATTATTCACCCCTCCACTTT	CASSLQGNYSPLHF
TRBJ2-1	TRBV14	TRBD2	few	TGTGCCAGCAGCCAAGTTCTAGCGGGGAACAATGAGCAGTTCTTC	CASSQVLAGNNEQFF
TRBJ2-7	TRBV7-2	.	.	TGTGCCAGCAGCTTAGAATTACTTTCCTACGAGCAGTACTTC	CASSLELLSYEQYF
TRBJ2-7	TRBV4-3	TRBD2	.	TGCGCCAGCAGCAAAGCCGGGACTAGCGGCTCCTACGAGCAGTACTTC	CASSKAGTSGSYEQYF
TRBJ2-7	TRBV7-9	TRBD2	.	TGTGCACAGGCGGGGGGGGCTAGCGGCACCTACGAGCAGTACTTC	CAQAGGASGTYEQYF
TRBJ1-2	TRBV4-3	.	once	TGCGCCAGCAGCCACGGCGGGAGGGCAGGGCCCTATGGCTACACCTTC	CASSHGGRAGPYGYTF
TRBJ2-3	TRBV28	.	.	TGTGCCAGCAGTCTATCCCAGGGTGGGGATACGCAGTATTTT	CASSLSQGGDTQYF
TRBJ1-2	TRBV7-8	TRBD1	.	TGTGCCAGCAGCACCGGCGCGGGACAGGGGATTAGCTATGGCTACACCTTC	CASSTGAGQGISYGYTF
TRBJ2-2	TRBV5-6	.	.	TGTGCCAGCAGCTTGGCCGGGACAACTAACACCGGGGAGCTGTTTTTT	CASSLAGTTNTGELFF
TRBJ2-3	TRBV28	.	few	TGTGCCAGCACCTCTTCTCTCGTTGATACGCAGTATTTT	CASTSSLVDTQYF
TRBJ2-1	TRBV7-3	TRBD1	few	TGTGCCAGCAGCCCTAACCCAGGGGGCAATGAGCAGTTCTTC	CASSPNPGGNEQFF
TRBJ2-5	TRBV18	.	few	TGTGCCAGCTCACCAAGGACAGAAGAGACCCAGTACTTC	CASSPRTEETQYF
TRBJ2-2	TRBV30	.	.	TGTGCCTGGGGATGGTATAGCGGAAGTACTGCGAACACCGGGGAGCTGTTTTTT	CAWGWYSGSTANTGELFF